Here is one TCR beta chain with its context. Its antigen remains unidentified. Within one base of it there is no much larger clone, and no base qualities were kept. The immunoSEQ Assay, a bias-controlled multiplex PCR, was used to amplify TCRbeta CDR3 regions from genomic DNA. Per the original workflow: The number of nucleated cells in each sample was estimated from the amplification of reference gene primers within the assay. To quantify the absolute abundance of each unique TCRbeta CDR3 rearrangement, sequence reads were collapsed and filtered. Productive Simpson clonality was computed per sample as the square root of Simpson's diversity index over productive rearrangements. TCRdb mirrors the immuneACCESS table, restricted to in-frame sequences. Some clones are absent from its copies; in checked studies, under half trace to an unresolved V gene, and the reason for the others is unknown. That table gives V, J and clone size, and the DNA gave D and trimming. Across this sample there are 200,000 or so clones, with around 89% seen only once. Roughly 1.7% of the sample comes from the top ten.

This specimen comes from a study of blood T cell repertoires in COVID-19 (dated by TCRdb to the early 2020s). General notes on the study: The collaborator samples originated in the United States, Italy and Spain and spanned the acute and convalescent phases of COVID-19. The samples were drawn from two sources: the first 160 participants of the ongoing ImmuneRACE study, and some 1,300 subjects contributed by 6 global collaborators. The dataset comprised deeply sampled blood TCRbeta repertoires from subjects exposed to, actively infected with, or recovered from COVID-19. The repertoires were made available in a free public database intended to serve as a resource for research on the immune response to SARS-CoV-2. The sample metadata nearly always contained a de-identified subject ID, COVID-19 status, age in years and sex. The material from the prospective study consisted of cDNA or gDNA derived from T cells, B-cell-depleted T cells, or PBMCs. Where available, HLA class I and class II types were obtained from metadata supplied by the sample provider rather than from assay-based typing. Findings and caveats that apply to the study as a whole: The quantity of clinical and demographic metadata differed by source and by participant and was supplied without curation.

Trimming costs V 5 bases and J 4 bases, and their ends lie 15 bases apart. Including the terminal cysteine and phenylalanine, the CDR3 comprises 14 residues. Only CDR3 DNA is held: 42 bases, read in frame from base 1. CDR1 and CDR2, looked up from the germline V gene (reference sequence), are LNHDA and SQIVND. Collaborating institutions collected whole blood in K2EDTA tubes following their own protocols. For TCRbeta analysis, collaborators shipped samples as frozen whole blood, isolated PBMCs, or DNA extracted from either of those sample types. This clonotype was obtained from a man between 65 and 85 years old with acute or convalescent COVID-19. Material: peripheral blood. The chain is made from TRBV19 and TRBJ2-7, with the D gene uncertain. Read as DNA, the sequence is TGTGCCAGTAGTCTCCGACCTGGCGGATACGAGCAGTACTTC. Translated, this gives CASSLRPGGYEQYF.